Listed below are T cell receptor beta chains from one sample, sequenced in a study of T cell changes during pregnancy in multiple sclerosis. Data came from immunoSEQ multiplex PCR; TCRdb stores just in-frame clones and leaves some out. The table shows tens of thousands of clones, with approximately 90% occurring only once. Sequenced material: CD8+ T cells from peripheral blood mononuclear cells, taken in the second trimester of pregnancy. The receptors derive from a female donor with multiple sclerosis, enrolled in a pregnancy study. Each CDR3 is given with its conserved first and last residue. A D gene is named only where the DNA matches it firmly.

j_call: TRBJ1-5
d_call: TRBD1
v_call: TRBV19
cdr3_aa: CASSRDREGNQPQHF
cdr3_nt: TGTGCCAGTAGTAGGGACAGGGAGGGGAATCAGCCCCAGCATTTT

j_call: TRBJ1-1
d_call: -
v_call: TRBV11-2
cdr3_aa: CASALGGGQAFF
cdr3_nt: TGTGCCAGCGCCTTAGGGGGGGGGCAAGCTTTCTTT

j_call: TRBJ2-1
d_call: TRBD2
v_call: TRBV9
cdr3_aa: CASSVRGPSGESPSSYNEQFF
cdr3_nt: TGTGCCAGCAGCGTGAGAGGTCCTAGCGGAGAGTCCCCGAGCTCCTACAATGAGCAGTTCTTC

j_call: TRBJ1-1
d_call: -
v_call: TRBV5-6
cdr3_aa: CASSWALNTEAFF
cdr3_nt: TGTGCCAGCAGCTGGGCACTGAACACTGAAGCTTTCTTT

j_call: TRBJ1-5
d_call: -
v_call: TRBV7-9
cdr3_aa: CASSQNVGNQPQHF
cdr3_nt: TGTGCCAGCAGCCAGAATGTGGGCAATCAGCCCCAGCATTTT

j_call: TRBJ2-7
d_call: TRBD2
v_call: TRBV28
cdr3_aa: CASSYYGRNEQYF
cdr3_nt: TGTGCCAGCAGTTATTACGGGAGGAACGAGCAGTACTTC

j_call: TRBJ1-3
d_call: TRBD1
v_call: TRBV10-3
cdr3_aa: CAISDPGQGVPAGNTIYF
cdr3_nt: TGTGCCATCAGTGACCCGGGACAGGGGGTCCCCGCTGGAAACACCATATATTTT

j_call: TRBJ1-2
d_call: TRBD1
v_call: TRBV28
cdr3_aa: CASMTGPHGYTF
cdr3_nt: TGTGCCAGCATGACAGGGCCCCATGGCTACACCTTC

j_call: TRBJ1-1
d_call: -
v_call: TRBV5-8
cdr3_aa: CASSFQPGHANTEAFF
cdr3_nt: TGTGCCAGCAGCTTCCAACCGGGACACGCGAACACTGAAGCTTTCTTT

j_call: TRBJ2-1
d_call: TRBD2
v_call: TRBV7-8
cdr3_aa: CASSSLLAGGPLGYNEQFF
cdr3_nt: TGTGCCAGCAGCTCCTTACTAGCGGGAGGCCCACTCGGATACAATGAGCAGTTCTTC

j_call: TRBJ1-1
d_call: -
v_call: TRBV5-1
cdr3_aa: CASSPAGGGTEAFF
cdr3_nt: TGCGCCAGCAGCCCCGCCGGGGGGGGGACTGAAGCTTTCTTT

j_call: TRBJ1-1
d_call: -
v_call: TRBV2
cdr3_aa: CASSANTEAFF
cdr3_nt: TGTGCCAGCAGTGCTAACACTGAAGCTTTCTTT

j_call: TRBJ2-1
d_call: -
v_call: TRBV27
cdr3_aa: CASSLGRAGQVQFF
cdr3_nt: TGTGCCAGCAGTTTAGGCAGAGCCGGCCAGGTGCAGTTCTTC

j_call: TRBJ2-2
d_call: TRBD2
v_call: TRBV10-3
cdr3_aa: CAISDPGTSTGELFF
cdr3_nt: TGTGCCATCAGTGACCCCGGGACTAGCACCGGGGAGCTGTTTTTT

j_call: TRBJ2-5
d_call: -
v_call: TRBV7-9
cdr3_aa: CASSPGSLETQYF
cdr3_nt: TGTGCCAGCAGCCCAGGGTCTCTAGAGACCCAGTACTTC

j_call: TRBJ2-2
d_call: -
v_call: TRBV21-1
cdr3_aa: CASSNGGIQRVSGELFF
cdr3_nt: TGTGCCAGCAGCAATGGGGGCATTCAAAGGGTGTCCGGGGAGCTGTTTTTT

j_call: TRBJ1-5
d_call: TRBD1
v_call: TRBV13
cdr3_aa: CASSPQGDQPQHF
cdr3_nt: TGTGCCAGCAGCCCCCAGGGGGACCAGCCCCAGCATTTT

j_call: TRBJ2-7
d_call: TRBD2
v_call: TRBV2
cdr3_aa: CASRTGASGAFEQYF
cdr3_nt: TGTGCCAGCAGGACGGGGGCTAGCGGGGCCTTCGAGCAGTACTTC

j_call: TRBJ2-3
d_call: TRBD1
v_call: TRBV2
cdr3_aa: CASSETGTGTDTQYF
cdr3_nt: TGTGCCAGCAGTGAAACGGGGACAGGGACAGATACGCAGTATTTT